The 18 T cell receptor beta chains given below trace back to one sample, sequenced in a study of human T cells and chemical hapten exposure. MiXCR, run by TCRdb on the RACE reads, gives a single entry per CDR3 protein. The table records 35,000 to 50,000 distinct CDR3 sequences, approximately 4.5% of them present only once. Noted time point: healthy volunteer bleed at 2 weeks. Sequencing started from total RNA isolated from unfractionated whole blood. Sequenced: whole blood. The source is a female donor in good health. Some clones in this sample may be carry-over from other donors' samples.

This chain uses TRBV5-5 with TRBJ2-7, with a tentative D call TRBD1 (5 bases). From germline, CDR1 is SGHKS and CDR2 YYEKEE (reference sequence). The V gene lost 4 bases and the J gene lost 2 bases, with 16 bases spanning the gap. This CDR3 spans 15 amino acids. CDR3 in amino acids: CASSPWVSRAYEQYF. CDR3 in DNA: TGTGCCAGCAGCCCCTGGGTTAGCAGGGCCTACGAGCAGTACTTC.

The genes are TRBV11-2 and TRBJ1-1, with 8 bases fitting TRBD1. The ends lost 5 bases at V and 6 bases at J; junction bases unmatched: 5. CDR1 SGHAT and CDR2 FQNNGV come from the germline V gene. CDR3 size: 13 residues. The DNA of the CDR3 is TGTGCCAGCAGCGCCGACAGGGGCGCTGAAGCTTTCTTT. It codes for CASSADRGAEAFF.

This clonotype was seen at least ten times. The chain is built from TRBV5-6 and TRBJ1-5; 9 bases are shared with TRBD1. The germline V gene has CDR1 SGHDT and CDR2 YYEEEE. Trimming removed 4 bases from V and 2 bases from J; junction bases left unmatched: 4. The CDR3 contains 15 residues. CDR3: CASSERTGGNQPQHF. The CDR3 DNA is TGTGCCAGCAGCGAGCGGACAGGGGGCAATCAGCCCCAGCATTTT.

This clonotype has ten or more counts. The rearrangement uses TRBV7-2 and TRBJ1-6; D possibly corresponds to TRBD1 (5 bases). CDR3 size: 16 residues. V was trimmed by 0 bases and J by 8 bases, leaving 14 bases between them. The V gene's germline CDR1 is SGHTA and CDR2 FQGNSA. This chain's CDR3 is CASSLAPGVVDSPLHF. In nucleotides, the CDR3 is TGTGCCAGCAGCTTAGCGCCGGGGGTAGTAGATTCACCCCTCCACTTT. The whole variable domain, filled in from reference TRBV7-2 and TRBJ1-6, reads GAGVSQSPSNKVTEKGKDVELRCDPISGHTALYWYRQSLGQGLEFLIYFQGNSAPDKSGLPSDRFSAERTGGSVSTLTIQRTQQEDSAVYLCASSLAPGVVDSPLHFGNGTRLTVT.

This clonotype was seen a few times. The CDR3 here is CASSLPTGYEQFF. Written as DNA, the CDR3 is TGTGCCAGCAGCTTACCGACAGGGTATGAGCAGTTCTTC. The chain combines TRBV5-4 with TRBJ2-1; the match to TRBD1 covers 7 bases. J lost 8 bases, V lost 2 bases, and 4 bases had no gene match. Germline CDR1 reads SGHNT; CDR2 reads YYREEE (reference sequence). The CDR3 has 13 amino acids.

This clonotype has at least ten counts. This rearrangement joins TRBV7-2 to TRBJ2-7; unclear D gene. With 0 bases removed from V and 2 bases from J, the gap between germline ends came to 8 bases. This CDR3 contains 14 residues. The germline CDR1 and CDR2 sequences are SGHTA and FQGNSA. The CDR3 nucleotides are TGTGCCAGCAGCTTAGCGGACGGCCCCTACGAGCAGTACTTC. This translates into CASSLADGPYEQYF.

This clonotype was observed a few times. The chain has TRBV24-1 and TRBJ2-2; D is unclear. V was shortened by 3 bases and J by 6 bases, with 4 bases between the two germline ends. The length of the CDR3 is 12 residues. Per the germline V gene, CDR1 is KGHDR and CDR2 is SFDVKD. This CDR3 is CATSDLPGELFF. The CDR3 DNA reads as TGTGCCACCAGTGATCTCCCCGGGGAGCTGTTTTTT.

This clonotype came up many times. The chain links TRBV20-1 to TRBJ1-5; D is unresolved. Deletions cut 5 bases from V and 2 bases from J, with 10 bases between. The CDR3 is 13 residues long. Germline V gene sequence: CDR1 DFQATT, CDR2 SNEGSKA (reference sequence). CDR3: CSASRLRNQPQHF. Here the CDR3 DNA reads TGCAGTGCTTCCAGGCTCCGCAATCAGCCCCAGCATTTT.

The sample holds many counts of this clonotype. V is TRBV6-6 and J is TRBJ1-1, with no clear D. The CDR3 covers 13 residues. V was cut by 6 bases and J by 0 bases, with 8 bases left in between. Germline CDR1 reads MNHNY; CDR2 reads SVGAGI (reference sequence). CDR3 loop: CASSGVMNTEAFF. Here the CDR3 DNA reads TGTGCCAGCAGCGGGGTCATGAACACTGAAGCTTTCTTT.

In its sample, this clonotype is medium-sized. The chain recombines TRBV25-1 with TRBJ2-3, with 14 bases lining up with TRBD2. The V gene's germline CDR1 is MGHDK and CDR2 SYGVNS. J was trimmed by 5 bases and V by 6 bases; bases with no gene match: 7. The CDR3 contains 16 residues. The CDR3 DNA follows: TGTGCCAGCAGCCGCGGACTAGCGGGGGGAAGAGATACGCAGTATTTT. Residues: CASSRGLAGGRDTQYF.

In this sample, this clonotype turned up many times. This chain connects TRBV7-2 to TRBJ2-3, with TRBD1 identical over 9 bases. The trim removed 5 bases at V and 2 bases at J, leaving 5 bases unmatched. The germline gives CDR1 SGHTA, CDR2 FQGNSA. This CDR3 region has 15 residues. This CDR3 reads CASSRTGGYTDTQYF. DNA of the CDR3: TGTGCCAGCAGCCGCACAGGGGGCTACACAGATACGCAGTATTTT.

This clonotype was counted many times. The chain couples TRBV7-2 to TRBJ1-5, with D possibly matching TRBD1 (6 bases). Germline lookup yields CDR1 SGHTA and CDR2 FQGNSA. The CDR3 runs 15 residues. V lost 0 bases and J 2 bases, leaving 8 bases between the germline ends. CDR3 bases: TGTGCCAGCAGCTTAGCATCAGGGGGCAATCAGCCCCAGCATTTT. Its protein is CASSLASGGNQPQHF.

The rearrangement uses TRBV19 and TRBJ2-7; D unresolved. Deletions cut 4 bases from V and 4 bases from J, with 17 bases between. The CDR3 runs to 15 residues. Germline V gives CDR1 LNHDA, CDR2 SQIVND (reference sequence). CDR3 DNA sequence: TGTGCCAGTAGTACACCAAGAGGCGGCCTATACGAGCAGTACTTC. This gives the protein CASSTPRGGLYEQYF. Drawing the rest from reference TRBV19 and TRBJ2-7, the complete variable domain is DGGITQSPKYLFRKEGQNVTLSCEQNLNHDAMYWYRQDPGQGLRLIYYSQIVNDFQKGDIAEGYSVSREKKESFPLTVTSAQKNPTAFYLCASSTPRGGLYEQYFGPGTRLTVT.

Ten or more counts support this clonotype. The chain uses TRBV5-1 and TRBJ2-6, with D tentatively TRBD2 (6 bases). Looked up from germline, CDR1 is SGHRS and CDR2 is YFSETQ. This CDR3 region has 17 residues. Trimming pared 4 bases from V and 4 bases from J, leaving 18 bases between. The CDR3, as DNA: TGCGCCAGCAGCGGCGGGGACCCACCTAGGGGGGCCAACGTCCTGACTTTC. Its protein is CASSGGDPPRGANVLTF.

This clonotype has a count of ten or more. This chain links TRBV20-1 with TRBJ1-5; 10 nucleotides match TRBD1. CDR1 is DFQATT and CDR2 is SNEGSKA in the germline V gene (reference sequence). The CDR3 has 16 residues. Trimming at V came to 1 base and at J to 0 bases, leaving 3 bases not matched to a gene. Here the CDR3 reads CSARGQGANSNQPQHF. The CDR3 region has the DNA TGCAGTGCTAGAGGACAGGGGGCGAATAGCAATCAGCCCCAGCATTTT.

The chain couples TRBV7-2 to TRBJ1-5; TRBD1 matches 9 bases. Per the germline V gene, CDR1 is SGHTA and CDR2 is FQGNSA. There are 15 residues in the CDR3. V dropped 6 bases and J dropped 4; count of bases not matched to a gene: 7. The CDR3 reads CASSLQGARNQPQHF. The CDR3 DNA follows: TGTGCCAGCAGTTTACAGGGGGCTCGGAATCAGCCCCAGCATTTT. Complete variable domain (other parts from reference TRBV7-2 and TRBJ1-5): GAGVSQSPSNKVTEKGKDVELRCDPISGHTALYWYRQSLGQGLEFLIYFQGNSAPDKSGLPSDRFSAERTGGSVSTLTIQRTQQEDSAVYLCASSLQGARNQPQHFGDGTRLSIL.

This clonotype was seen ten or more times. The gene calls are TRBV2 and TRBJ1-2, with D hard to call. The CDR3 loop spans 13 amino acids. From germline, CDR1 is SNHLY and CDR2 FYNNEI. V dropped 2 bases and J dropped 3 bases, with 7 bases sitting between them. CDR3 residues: CASSENSYYGYTF. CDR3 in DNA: TGTGCCAGCAGTGAAAACAGTTACTATGGCTACACCTTC.

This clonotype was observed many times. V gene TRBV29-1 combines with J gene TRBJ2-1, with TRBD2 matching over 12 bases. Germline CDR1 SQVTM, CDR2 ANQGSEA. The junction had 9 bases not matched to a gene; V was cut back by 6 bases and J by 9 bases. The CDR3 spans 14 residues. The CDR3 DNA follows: TGCAGCGTCGGTCGGACTAGCGGGGACGGTGAGCAGTTCTTC. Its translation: CSVGRTSGDGEQFF.